This record covers a single T cell receptor (beta chain). Antigen: not known. Germline V lookup: CDR1 SGHTS, CDR2 YDEGEE. V lost 4 bases, J lost 5 bases, and 18 bases lay in between. There are 15 residues in the CDR3. The source of the sample is a study of T cell repertoires in cytomegalovirus infection. Across the whole study: Recently described HLA-C-restricted plus well-studied HLA-B-restricted CMV epitopes were used. CMV infection plus the matching HLA type was flagged by public TCR beta signatures. Study-wide findings and caveats: Summed public TCR beta family frequency identified CMV carriers bearing the relevant HLA. There were HLA-C-restricted CMV-specific TCR beta clonotypes dominating the ex vivo response.

TCRdb used MiXCR to reprocess the reads, holding one entry per CDR3 protein. The sample has some 500,000 distinct CDR3 sequences, around two fifths seen once. Sequences were derived from cultured PBMCs, sampled from culture after CMV antigen stimulation. The sequence was obtained from a human donor in good health (CMV status not recorded). Some clones in this sample may be carry-over from other donors' samples. This chain uses TRBV5-8 with TRBJ2-5; D may be TRBD1 or TRBD2 (6 bases each). The CDR3 protein is CASSRNVGGRETQYF. The DNA of the CDR3 is TGTGCCAGCAGCCGGAATGTTGGGGGGCGTGAGACCCAGTACTTC.